The text below deals with one T cell receptor (beta chain). Its target is unknown. This specimen belongs to a study of cytomegalovirus exposure and HLA in healthy donors. General study findings and limits: An analysis done earlier found most TCR beta V segments productive about 87% or about 30% of the time.

With 60 Vbeta and 13 Jbeta primers, the PCR was carried out. TCRdb's table, derived via immunoSEQ multiplex PCR, lists solely in-frame clones and lacks some. Its table lists 100,000 to 150,000 clones. This receptor was taken from a woman aged 40 to 49 in good health and CMV-seropositive. The sequencing sample was made of PBMCs.

The chain's CDR3 is CASSDRGPNTGELFF. CDR3 nucleotides: TGTGCCAGCAGTGACAGGGGTCCGAACACCGGGGAGCTGTTTTTT. This chain joins TRBV2 and TRBJ2-2, with D tentatively TRBD1 (6 bases). The CDR3 is 15 amino acids. The V gene's germline CDR1 is SNHLY and CDR2 FYNNEI. V was clipped by 3 bases and J by 0 bases, with 8 bases between them.